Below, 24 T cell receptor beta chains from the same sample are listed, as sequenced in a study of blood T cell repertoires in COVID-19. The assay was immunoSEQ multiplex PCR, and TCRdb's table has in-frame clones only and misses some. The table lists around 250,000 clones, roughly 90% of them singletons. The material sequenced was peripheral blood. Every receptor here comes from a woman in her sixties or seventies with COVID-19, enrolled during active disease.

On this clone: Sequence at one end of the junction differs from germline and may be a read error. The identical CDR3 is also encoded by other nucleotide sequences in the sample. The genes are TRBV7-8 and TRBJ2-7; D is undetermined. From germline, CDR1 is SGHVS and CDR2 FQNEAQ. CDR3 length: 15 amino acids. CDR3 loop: CASSLDLRGAYEQYF. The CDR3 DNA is TGTGCCAGCAGCTTAGACCTCCGAGGAGCCTACGAGCAATACTTC. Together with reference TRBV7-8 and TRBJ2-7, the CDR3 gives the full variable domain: GAGVSQSPRYKVAKRGQDVALRCDPISGHVSLFWYQQALGQGPEFLTYFQNEAQLDKSGLPSDRFFAERPEGSVSTLKIQRTQQEDSAVYLCASSLDLRGAYEQYFGPGTRLTVT.

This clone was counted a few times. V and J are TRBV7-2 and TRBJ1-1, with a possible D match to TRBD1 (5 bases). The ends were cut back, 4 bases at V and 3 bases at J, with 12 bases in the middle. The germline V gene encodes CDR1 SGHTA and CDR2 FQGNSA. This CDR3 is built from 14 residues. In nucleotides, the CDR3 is TGTGCCAGCAGCTCTCTGGGGGGTGACACTGAAGCTTTCTTT. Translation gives CASSSLGGDTEAFF.

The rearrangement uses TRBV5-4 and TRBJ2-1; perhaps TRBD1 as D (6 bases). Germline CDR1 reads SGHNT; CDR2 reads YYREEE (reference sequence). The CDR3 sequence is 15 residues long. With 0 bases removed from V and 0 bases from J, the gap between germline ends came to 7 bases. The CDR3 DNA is TGTGCCAGCAGCTTGGACAGGGCCTCCTACAATGAGCAGTTCTTC. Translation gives CASSLDRASYNEQFF.

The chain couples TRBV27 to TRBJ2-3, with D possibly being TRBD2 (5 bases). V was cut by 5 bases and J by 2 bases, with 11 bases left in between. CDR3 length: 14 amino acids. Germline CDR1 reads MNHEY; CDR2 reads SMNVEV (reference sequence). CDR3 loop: CASSLTKATDTQYF. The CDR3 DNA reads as TGTGCCAGCAGTCTGACTAAGGCCACAGATACGCAGTATTTT.

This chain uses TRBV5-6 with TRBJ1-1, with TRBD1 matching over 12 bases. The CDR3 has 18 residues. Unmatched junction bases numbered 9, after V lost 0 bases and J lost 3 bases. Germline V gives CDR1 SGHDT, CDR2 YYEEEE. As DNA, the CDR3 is TGTGCCAGCAGCTTGGTTTCCGGGACAGGGGGCAAGGACACTGAAGCTTTCTTT. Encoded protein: CASSLVSGTGGKDTEAFF.

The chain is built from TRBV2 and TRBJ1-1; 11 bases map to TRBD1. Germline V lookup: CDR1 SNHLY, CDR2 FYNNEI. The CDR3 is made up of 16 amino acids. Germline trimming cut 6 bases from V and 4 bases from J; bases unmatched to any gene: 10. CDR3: CASSPRDRGYGTEAFF. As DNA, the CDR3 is TGTGCCAGCAGCCCCCGGGACAGGGGGTATGGCACTGAAGCTTTCTTT.

The DNA of the CDR3 is TGCGCCAGCAGCCAAGATTACGGGTGGGACACTGAAGCTTTCTTT. Encoded protein: CASSQDYGWDTEAFF. This chain links TRBV4-3 with TRBJ1-1; D is unclear. In germline, CDR1 is LGHNA, CDR2 YSLEER. The germline V and J ends were trimmed by 0 bases and 3 bases, with 11 bases remaining between them. The CDR3 covers 15 residues.

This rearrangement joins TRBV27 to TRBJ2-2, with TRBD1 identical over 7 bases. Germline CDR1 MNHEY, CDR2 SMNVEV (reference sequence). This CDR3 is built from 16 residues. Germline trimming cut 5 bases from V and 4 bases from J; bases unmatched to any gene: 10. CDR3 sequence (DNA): TGTGCCAGCAGTGCAGGGACAGCCGTTGGCACCGGGGAGCTGTTTTTT. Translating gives CASSAGTAVGTGELFF.

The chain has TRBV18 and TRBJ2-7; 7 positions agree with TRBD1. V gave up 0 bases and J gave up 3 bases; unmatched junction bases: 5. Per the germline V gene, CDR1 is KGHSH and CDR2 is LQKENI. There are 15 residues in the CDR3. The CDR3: CASSPPGTDYYEQYF. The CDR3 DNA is TGTGCCAGCTCACCACCCGGGACAGACTACTACGAGCAGTACTTC.

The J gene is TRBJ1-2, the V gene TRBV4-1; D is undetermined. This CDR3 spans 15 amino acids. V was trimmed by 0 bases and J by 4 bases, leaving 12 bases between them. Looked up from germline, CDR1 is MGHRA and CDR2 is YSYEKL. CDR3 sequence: CASSQELPYSYGYTF. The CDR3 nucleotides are TGCGCCAGCAGCCAAGAGTTGCCTTACTCCTATGGCTACACCTTC.

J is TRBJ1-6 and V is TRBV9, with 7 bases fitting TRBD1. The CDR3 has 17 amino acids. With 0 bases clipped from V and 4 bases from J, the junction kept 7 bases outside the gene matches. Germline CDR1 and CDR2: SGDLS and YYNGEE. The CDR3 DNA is TGTGCCAGCAGCGTAGGGGGGCAGGGGGGTTATAATTCACCCCTCCACTTT. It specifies CASSVGGQGGYNSPLHF.

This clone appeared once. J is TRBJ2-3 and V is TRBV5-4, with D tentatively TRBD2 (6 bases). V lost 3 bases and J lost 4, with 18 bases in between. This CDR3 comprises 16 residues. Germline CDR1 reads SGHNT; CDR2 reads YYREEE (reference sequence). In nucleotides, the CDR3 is TGTGCCAGCAGCTCAGCCGGAGGGAGGAGCGCAGATACGCAGTATTTT. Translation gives CASSSAGGRSADTQYF.

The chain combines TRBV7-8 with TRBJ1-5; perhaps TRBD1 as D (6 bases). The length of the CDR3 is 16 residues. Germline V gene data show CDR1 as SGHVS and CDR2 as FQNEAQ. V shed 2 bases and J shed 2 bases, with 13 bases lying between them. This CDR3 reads CASSLRTGRGNQPQHF. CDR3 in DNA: TGTGCCAGCAGCTTACGAACAGGGAGGGGCAATCAGCCCCAGCATTTT.

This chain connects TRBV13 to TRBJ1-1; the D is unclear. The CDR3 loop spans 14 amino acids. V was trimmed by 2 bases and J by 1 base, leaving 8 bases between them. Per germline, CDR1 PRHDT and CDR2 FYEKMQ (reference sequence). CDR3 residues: CASSLQNQNTEAFF. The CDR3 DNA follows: TGTGCCAGCAGCTTACAGAATCAGAACACTGAAGCTTTCTTT.

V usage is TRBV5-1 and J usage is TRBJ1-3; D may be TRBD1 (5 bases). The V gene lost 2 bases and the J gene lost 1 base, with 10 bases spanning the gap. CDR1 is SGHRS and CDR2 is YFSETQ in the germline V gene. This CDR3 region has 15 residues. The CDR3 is CASSLDSTSGNTIYF. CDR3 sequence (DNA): TGCGCCAGCAGCTTAGACAGTACGTCTGGAAACACCATATATTTT.

The CDR3 DNA follows: TGCAGCGTTGGTGAGGGGGACAATCAGCCCCAGCATTTT. Translated, it gives CSVGEGDNQPQHF. The V gene is TRBV29-1, the J gene TRBJ1-5, with D possibly being TRBD1 (6 bases). The CDR3 spans 13 residues. Trimming pared 4 bases from V and 3 bases from J, leaving 10 bases between. CDR1 and CDR2 (germline): SQVTM, ANQGSEA.

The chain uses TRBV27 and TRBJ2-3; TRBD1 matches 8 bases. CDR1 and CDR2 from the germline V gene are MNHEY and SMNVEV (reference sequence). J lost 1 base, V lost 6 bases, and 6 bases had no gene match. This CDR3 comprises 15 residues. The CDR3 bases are TGTGCCAGCAGATATGCAGGGGGCGGCACAGATACGCAGTATTTT. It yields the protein CASRYAGGGTDTQYF.

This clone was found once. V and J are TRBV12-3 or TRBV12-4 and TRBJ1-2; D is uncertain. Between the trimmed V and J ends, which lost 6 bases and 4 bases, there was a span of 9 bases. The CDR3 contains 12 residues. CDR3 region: CASSEGPYGYTF. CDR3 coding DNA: TGTGCCAGCAGCGAGGGTCCCTATGGCTACACCTTC.

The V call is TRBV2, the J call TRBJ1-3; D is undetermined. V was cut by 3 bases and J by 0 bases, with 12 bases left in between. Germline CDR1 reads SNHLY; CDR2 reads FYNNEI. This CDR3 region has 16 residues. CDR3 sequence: CASSDWLLSSGNTIYF. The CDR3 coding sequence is TGTGCCAGCAGTGATTGGCTCTTAAGCTCTGGAAACACCATATATTTT.

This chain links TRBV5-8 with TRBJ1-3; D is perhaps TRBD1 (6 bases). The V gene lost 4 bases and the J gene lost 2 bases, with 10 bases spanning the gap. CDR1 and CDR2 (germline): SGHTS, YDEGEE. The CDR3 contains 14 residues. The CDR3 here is CASSRQGTGNTIYF. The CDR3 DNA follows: TGTGCCAGCAGCCGCCAGGGGACTGGAAACACCATATATTTT.

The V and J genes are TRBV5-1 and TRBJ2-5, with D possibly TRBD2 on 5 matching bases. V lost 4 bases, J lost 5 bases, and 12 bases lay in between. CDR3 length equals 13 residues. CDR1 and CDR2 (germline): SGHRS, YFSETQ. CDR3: CASSAGPGETQYF. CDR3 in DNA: TGCGCCAGCAGCGCAGGACCGGGGGAGACCCAGTACTTC.

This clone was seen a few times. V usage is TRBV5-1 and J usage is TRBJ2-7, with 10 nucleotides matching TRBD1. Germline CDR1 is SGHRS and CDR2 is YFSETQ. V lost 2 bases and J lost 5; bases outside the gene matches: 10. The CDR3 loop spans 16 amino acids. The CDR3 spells CASSFSPGQGVNEQYF. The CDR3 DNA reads TGCGCCAGCAGCTTCTCCCCCGGACAGGGGGTCAACGAGCAGTACTTC.

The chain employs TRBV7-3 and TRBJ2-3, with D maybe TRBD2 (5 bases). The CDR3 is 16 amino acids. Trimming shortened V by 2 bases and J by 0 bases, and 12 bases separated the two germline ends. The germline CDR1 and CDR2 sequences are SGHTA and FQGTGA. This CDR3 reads CASSLLVGSSTDTQYF. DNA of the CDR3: TGTGCCAGCAGCTTACTTGTGGGGAGTAGCACAGATACGCAGTATTTT.

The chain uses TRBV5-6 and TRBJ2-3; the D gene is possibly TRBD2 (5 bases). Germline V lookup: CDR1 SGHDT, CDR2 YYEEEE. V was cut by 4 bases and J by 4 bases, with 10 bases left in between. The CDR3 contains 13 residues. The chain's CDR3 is CASSLGESDTQYF. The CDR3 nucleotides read TGTGCCAGCAGCCTGGGAGAATCAGATACGCAGTATTTT.